The 21 T cell receptor beta chains in this list originate from one sample, sequenced in a study of blood T cell repertoires in COVID-19. Sequenced by immunoSEQ multiplex PCR; TCRdb stores in-frame clones only, minus some. The sample yields more than 150,000 clones, approximately 80% seen once. The sample comprised peripheral blood. The origin of the receptors is a woman older than 75 with COVID-19, enrolled during active disease.

This chain links TRBV7-8 with TRBJ1-1, with D possibly being TRBD1 (5 bases). Germline assignment: CDR1 SGHVS and CDR2 FQNEAQ. The CDR3 spans 13 residues. The V end lost 5 bases, the J end lost 5 bases, and 12 bases lay between the germline ends. CDR3 region: CASSGGGGTEAFF. Here the CDR3 DNA reads TGTGCCAGCAGCGGCGGGGGGGGGACTGAAGCTTTCTTT.

The chain is built from TRBV5-6 and TRBJ1-2; no definite D call. V shed 0 bases and J shed 5 bases, with 8 bases lying between them. Germline CDR1 is SGHDT and CDR2 is YYEEEE. The length of the CDR3 is 13 residues. The CDR3 protein is CASSLGSLYGYTF. CDR3 nucleotide sequence: TGTGCCAGCAGCTTGGGAAGCTTATATGGCTACACCTTC.

This clone has a single count. The chain recombines TRBV20-1 with TRBJ2-1; D unresolved. V was shortened by 6 bases and J by 9 bases, with 12 bases between the two germline ends. The CDR3 length is 11 residues. The germline V gene has CDR1 DFQATT and CDR2 SNEGSKA (reference sequence). Here the CDR3 reads CSARSLGEQFF. Here the CDR3 DNA reads TGCAGTGCCCGGAGCTTGGGTGAGCAGTTCTTC.

The V call is TRBV11-2, the J call TRBJ1-1; D remains unclear. The V end lost 6 bases, the J end lost 0 bases, and 11 bases lay between the germline ends. Germline-derived CDR1 and CDR2 are SGHAT and FQNNGV. The CDR3 sequence is 14 residues long. CDR3 in DNA: TGTGCCAGCAGTTTCTACGGGTTGAACACTGAAGCTTTCTTT. It translates to CASSFYGLNTEAFF.

The J gene is TRBJ2-7, the V gene TRBV5-4; 9 positions agree with TRBD2. The CDR3 is 15 amino acids. Trimming removed 4 bases from V and 6 bases from J; junction bases left unmatched: 11. Germline-derived CDR1 and CDR2 are SGHNT and YYREEE (reference sequence). The chain's CDR3 is CASSGKPGLAFEQYF. CDR3 DNA: TGTGCCAGCAGCGGCAAACCGGGACTAGCCTTCGAGCAGTACTTC.

The chain joins TRBV3-1 (or the pseudogene TRBV3-2) to TRBJ1-6; 7 bases fit TRBD1. The CDR3 contains 15 residues. Germline V CDR1 and CDR2: LGHDT, YNNKEL (reference sequence). The trim removed 1 base at V and 12 bases at J, leaving 9 bases unmatched. CDR3 loop: CASSQGHRGYGPLHF. In DNA form, the CDR3 reads TGTGCCAGCAGCCAAGGGCACAGGGGTTATGGACCCCTCCACTTT.

CDR3 sequence (DNA): TGTGCCAGCAGCGTAGATACGGGGACATCCCGAACCATATATTTT. This translates into CASSVDTGTSRTIYF. V and J are TRBV9 and TRBJ1-3; D perhaps matches TRBD1 (6 bases). Per the germline V gene, CDR1 is SGDLS and CDR2 is YYNGEE. This CDR3 spans 15 amino acids. The ends were cut back, 0 bases at V and 10 bases at J, with 17 bases in the middle.

The CDR3 protein is CASSLHGATEAFF. For the CDR3, the DNA is TGTGCCAGCAGCCTTCATGGGGCCACTGAAGCTTTCTTT. V and J are TRBV5-4 and TRBJ1-1; TRBD1 might be the D (5 bases). The CDR3 covers 13 residues. Trimming removed 4 bases from V and 4 bases from J, with 11 bases in between. Per the germline V gene, CDR1 is SGHNT and CDR2 is YYREEE (reference sequence).

The chain joins TRBV7-9 to TRBJ2-1; a possible D gene is TRBD2 (6 bases). CDR1 SEHNR and CDR2 FQNEAQ come from the germline V gene (reference sequence). This CDR3 is 15 amino acids long. V shed 0 bases and J shed 3 bases, with 9 bases lying between them. The CDR3 here is CASSLAGEVYNEQFF. The CDR3 DNA reads TGTGCCAGCAGCTTAGCGGGGGAGGTCTACAATGAGCAGTTCTTC.

In DNA, the CDR3 is TGTGCCAGCAGCCCTACAGGGGCGCTGAACACCGGGGAGCTGTTTTTT. As protein: CASSPTGALNTGELFF. The V and J genes are TRBV11-3 and TRBJ2-2; TRBD1 matches 7 bases. There are 16 residues in the CDR3. Trimming cost V 5 bases and J 1 base; bases outside gene matches: 7. Germline lookup yields CDR1 SGHNT and CDR2 YENEEA. Together with reference TRBV11-3 and TRBJ2-2, the CDR3 gives the full variable domain: EAGVVQSPRYKIIEKKQPVAFWCNPISGHNTLYWYLQNLGQGPELLIRYENEEAVDDSQLPKDRFSAERLKGVDSTLKIQPAELGDSAVYLCASSPTGALNTGELFFGEGSRLTVL.

The J gene is TRBJ2-5, the V gene TRBV7-8, with TRBD1 as a possible D gene (6 bases). The germline V and J ends were trimmed by 5 bases and 5 bases, with 6 bases remaining between them. Germline CDR1 and CDR2: SGHVS and FQNEAQ. The CDR3 totals 11 residues. The CDR3 protein is CASSDRETQYF. In DNA form, the CDR3 reads TGTGCCAGCAGCGACAGGGAGACCCAGTACTTC.

This clone has more than one count but fewer than ten. The V and J genes are TRBV4-2 and TRBJ1-5, with D possibly being TRBD1 (6 bases). Trimming cost V 1 base and J 2 bases, with 12 bases left between them. The CDR3 loop spans 16 amino acids. CDR1 and CDR2 (germline): LGHNA, YNFKEQ. This CDR3 is CASSQVRGARNQPQHF. As DNA, the CDR3 is TGTGCCAGCAGCCAAGTGCGGGGGGCTCGCAATCAGCCCCAGCATTTT.

This chain links TRBV29-1 with TRBJ2-3; TRBD2 matches at 7 bases. Germline V lookup: CDR1 SQVTM, CDR2 ANQGSEA. This CDR3 comprises 13 residues. With 6 bases clipped from V and 3 bases from J, the junction kept 6 bases outside the gene matches. The CDR3 reads CSVRGEGTDTQYF. In DNA form, the CDR3 reads TGCAGCGTACGAGGGGAGGGAACAGATACGCAGTATTTT.

The chain links TRBV6-5 to TRBJ2-7; the D gene is possibly TRBD1 (5 bases). This CDR3 contains 15 residues. V was trimmed by 11 bases and J by 6 bases, leaving 26 bases between them. The germline gives CDR1 MNHEY, CDR2 SVGAGI. The CDR3, as DNA: TGTGCCTCATCACGCCGCCTTGTAGGGGCTCGCGAGCAGTACTTC. Protein sequence: CASSRRLVGAREQYF.

The chain has TRBV28 and TRBJ2-7; the match to TRBD2 covers 10 bases. V trimming: 6 bases; J trimming: 4 bases; junction bases outside the gene matches: 6. Looked up from germline, CDR1 is MDHEN and CDR2 is SYDVKM. This CDR3 has 14 residues. CDR3 nucleotide sequence: TGTGCCAGCAGATCTAGCGGGAGAGAGTACGAGCAGTACTTC. It encodes CASRSSGREYEQYF.

The chain has TRBV6-2 or TRBV6-3 and TRBJ1-2; weak D call: TRBD1 (5 bases). The V end lost 5 bases, the J end lost 4 bases, and 17 bases lay between the germline ends. This CDR3 comprises 15 residues. Germline lookup yields CDR1 MNHEY and CDR2 SVGEGT. The CDR3 loop is CASSTFGGAGYGYTF. The CDR3 bases are TGTGCCAGCAGTACCTTCGGGGGTGCGGGCTATGGCTACACCTTC.

The chain recombines TRBV7-3 with TRBJ1-2; a weak D match, TRBD1 (6 bases). Per the germline V gene, CDR1 is SGHTA and CDR2 is FQGTGA. V was pared by 3 bases and J by 6 bases, with 11 bases between. The CDR3 is made up of 13 amino acids. CDR3 loop: CASSFGQGNGYTF. The CDR3 bases are TGTGCCAGCAGCTTCGGGCAGGGGAATGGCTACACCTTC.

The J gene is TRBJ1-4, the V gene TRBV6-5; 7 nucleotides match TRBD1. CDR1 is MNHEY and CDR2 is SVGAGI in the germline V gene. Trimming at V came to 5 bases and at J to 2 bases, leaving 5 bases not matched to a gene. The CDR3 totals 15 residues. The CDR3 region has the DNA TGTGCCAGCAGTCCCTCGGGACAGACTAATGAAAAACTGTTTTTT. Translation: CASSPSGQTNEKLFF.

This chain uses TRBV29-1 with TRBJ2-1, with D maybe TRBD1 (7 bases). Germline values: CDR1 SQVTM, CDR2 ANQGSEA. Deletions cut 4 bases from V and 0 bases from J, with 10 bases between. The CDR3 consists of 14 residues. CDR3 sequence reads: CSVGRDSSYNEQFF. In DNA form, the CDR3 reads TGCAGCGTTGGGCGGGACAGCTCCTACAATGAGCAGTTCTTC.

The V call is TRBV23-1, the J call TRBJ1-1, with 9 bases that match TRBD1. TRBV23-1 is annotated as an ORF whose role is uncertain. V was pared by 3 bases and J by 4 bases, with 15 bases of the junction left unmatched. This CDR3 has 18 residues. For the CDR3, the DNA is TGCGCCAGCAGTCATCACAGCCGGCGGACAGGGGTGAGCACTGAAGCTTTCTTT. Translated, it gives CASSHHSRRTGVSTEAFF.

This sequence joins TRBV9 and TRBJ1-3; tentative D call: TRBD1 (5 bases). CDR1 SGDLS and CDR2 YYNGEE come from the germline V gene. The CDR3 totals 15 residues. The germline V and J ends were trimmed by 0 bases and 4 bases, with 11 bases remaining between them. The CDR3 here is CASSVDPGQGNTIYF. The CDR3 DNA is TGTGCCAGCAGCGTAGACCCAGGACAAGGAAACACCATATATTTT.